These 18 T cell receptor beta chains originate from one sample sequenced in a study of blood T cell repertoires in COVID-19. Assay used: immunoSEQ multiplex PCR; TCRdb lists only in-frame clones, some missing. The sample carries roughly 120,000 clones, approximately 81% recorded once. Sequencing was carried out using peripheral blood. These receptors all come from a human donor in a cohort sampled during active COVID-19.

The chain couples TRBV27 to TRBJ1-5; D call uncertain. There are 12 residues in the CDR3. Trimming shortened V by 6 bases and J by 4 bases, and 7 bases separated the two germline ends. CDR1 and CDR2 (germline): MNHEY, SMNVEV (reference sequence). The CDR3 spells CASSRGNQPQHF. The DNA for the CDR3 is TGTGCCAGCAGCCGGGGTAATCAGCCCCAGCATTTT.

V and J are TRBV2 and TRBJ2-7; D gene unclear. From germline, CDR1 is SNHLY and CDR2 FYNNEI. The CDR3 totals 14 residues. The V end lost 7 bases, the J end lost 2 bases, and 15 bases lay between the germline ends. The DNA of the CDR3 is TGTGCCAGCAAGACCGGATACCAGGCCTACGAGCAGTACTTC. Encoded protein: CASKTGYQAYEQYF. Complete variable domain (other parts from reference TRBV2 and TRBJ2-7): EPEVTQTPSHQVTQMGQEVILRCVPISNHLYFYWYRQILGQKVEFLVSFYNNEISEKSEIFDDQFSVERPDGSNFTLKIRSTKLEDSAMYFCASKTGYQAYEQYFGPGTRLTVT.

This chain uses TRBV27 with TRBJ1-6; a weak D match, TRBD1 (6 bases). The V end was cut by 6 bases, the J end by 10 bases, with 25 bases between. Per the germline V gene, CDR1 is MNHEY and CDR2 is SMNVEV (reference sequence). The CDR3 is 17 residues long. CDR3 sequence: CASRVIGAGGGWSPLHF. The CDR3 DNA sequence: TGTGCCAGCAGAGTTATCGGGGCGGGCGGGGGCTGGTCACCCCTCCACTTT.

The J gene is TRBJ2-6, the V gene TRBV29-1; the D is unclear. The CDR3 loop spans 13 amino acids. V was shortened by 4 bases and J by 1 base, with 5 bases between the two germline ends. The germline CDR1 and CDR2 sequences are SQVTM and ANQGSEA. CDR3 in DNA: TGCAGCGTTGCTGAGTCTGGGGCCAACGTCCTGACTTTC. This codes for CSVAESGANVLTF.

The CDR3 region has the DNA TGTGCCAGCAGCCATAACCCGGGACAGGGGGCGCGGACTGAAGCTTTCTTT. Residues: CASSHNPGQGARTEAFF. The chain recombines TRBV7-2 with TRBJ1-1, with 12 bases lining up with TRBD1. Germline-derived CDR1 and CDR2 are SGHTA and FQGNSA. With V trimmed by 5 bases and J by 5 bases, 12 bases remained unmatched. CDR3 length equals 17 residues.

This chain links TRBV5-1 with TRBJ1-2, with D possibly matching TRBD1 (6 bases). The CDR3 loop spans 15 amino acids. Trimming pared 1 base from V and 0 bases from J, leaving 10 bases between. Per germline, CDR1 SGHRS and CDR2 YFSETQ. In nucleotides, the CDR3 is TGCGCCAGCAGCTTGCAAGGGGGACCTAACTATGGCTACACCTTC. Encoded protein: CASSLQGGPNYGYTF.

V is TRBV9 and J is TRBJ2-3; 8 bases line up with TRBD2. This CDR3 is 15 amino acids long. J lost 2 bases, V lost 0 bases, and 2 bases had no gene match. Per the germline V gene, CDR1 is SGDLS and CDR2 is YYNGEE. The CDR3: CASSVAGGDTDTQYF. The CDR3, as DNA: TGTGCCAGCAGCGTAGCGGGGGGGGACACAGATACGCAGTATTTT. Full variable domain (remainder filled in from reference TRBV9 and TRBJ2-3): DSGVTQTPKHLITATGQRVTLRCSPRSGDLSVYWYQQSLDQGLQFLIQYYNGEERAKGNILERFSAQQFPDLHSELNLSSLELGDSALYFCASSVAGGDTDTQYFGPGTRLTVL.

The CDR3 loop is CASSFSAGEETQYF. CDR3 nucleotides: TGTGCCAGCAGCTTTTCAGCGGGGGAAGAGACCCAGTACTTC. The chain uses TRBV7-2 and TRBJ2-5; 8 positions match TRBD2. J gave up 3 bases and V 3 bases, and 3 bases lay outside the gene matches. In germline, CDR1 is SGHTA, CDR2 FQGNSA. This CDR3 region has 14 residues.

The V gene is TRBV25-1, the J gene TRBJ1-2; 7 bases are shared with TRBD1. Trimming removed 3 bases from V and 4 bases from J; junction bases left unmatched: 8. Germline V CDR1 and CDR2: MGHDK, SYGVNS. The CDR3 spans 15 residues. The CDR3 coding sequence is TGTGCCAGCAGTGACGTCAGGGGGGCTAGCTATGGCTACACCTTC. Protein sequence: CASSDVRGASYGYTF.

CDR3 region: CASSYSTPNTEAFF. CDR3 nucleotides: TGTGCCAGCAGTTACTCGACACCGAACACTGAAGCTTTCTTT. This rearrangement joins TRBV6-5 to TRBJ1-1; D is uncertain. Germline V gene data show CDR1 as MNHEY and CDR2 as SVGAGI. The CDR3 is 14 residues long. V dropped 0 bases and J dropped 1 base, with 6 bases sitting between them.

V usage is TRBV6-6 and J usage is TRBJ1-4; D may be TRBD1 (5 bases). CDR1 is MNHNY and CDR2 is SVGAGI in the germline V gene (reference sequence). The CDR3 covers 19 residues. Trimming shortened V by 5 bases and J by 5 bases, and 27 bases separated the two germline ends. CDR3 sequence reads: CASSPHPPGSGTENEKLFF. The CDR3 DNA sequence: TGTGCCAGCAGTCCCCATCCTCCGGGTTCCGGGACTGAGAATGAAAAACTGTTTTTT.

The chain employs TRBV10-3 and TRBJ2-1; 9 positions match TRBD2. Germline CDR1 ENHRY, CDR2 SYGVKD. The trim removed 10 bases at V and 0 bases at J, leaving 16 bases unmatched. The CDR3 runs 18 residues. The CDR3 is CARSGELAGRSSYNEQFF. The CDR3 DNA reads TGTGCCAGAAGCGGGGAACTAGCGGGCCGTAGCTCCTACAATGAGCAGTTCTTC.

In this sample, this clone turned up once. The chain combines TRBV5-1 with TRBJ1-2, with D hard to call. The CDR3 loop spans 15 amino acids. CDR1 and CDR2 (germline): SGHRS, YFSETQ. Deletions cut 0 bases from V and 4 bases from J, with 13 bases between. The CDR3 nucleotides read TGCGCCAGCAGCTTGGGGAGGAGGGTTTCCTATGGCTACACCTTC. It is translated as CASSLGRRVSYGYTF.

This clone was picked up a small number of times. V usage is TRBV24-1 and J usage is TRBJ2-5; TRBD1 matches at 8 bases. This CDR3 is 14 amino acids long. CDR1 is KGHDR, CDR2 SFDVKD, per germline. V shed 5 bases, J shed 4 bases, and the junction held 5 bases outside the gene matches. CDR3 DNA: TGTGCCACCAGTGGGACAGGGTTTGGAGAGACCCAGTACTTC. Its translation is CATSGTGFGETQYF.

V usage is TRBV19 and J usage is TRBJ2-2; 8 bases match TRBD1. CDR1 and CDR2 from the germline V gene are LNHDA and SQIVND (reference sequence). There are 14 residues in the CDR3. The V segment lost 7 bases and the J segment 2 bases; nucleotides outside the gene matches: 3. The DNA of the CDR3 is TGTGCCAGTAATACAGGGGGTAACACCGGGGAGCTGTTTTTT. Translating it yields CASNTGGNTGELFF.

Written as DNA, the CDR3 is TGTGCCAGCAGTTTACTAGGGACACTATTCTCTGGGGCCAACGTCCTGACTTTC. Its protein product is CASSLLGTLFSGANVLTF. The chain has TRBV28 and TRBJ2-6, with TRBD1 as a possible D gene (6 bases). Germline V gene sequence: CDR1 MDHEN, CDR2 SYDVKM. The V and J ends lost 2 bases and 0 bases respectively, with 14 bases between them. The CDR3 contains 18 residues.

V and J are TRBV11-2 and TRBJ2-1; no clear D. Trimming took off 5 bases at V and 6 bases at J, with 11 bases between the two ends. Germline values: CDR1 SGHAT, CDR2 FQNNGV. CDR3 length equals 13 residues. CDR3 loop: CASSHNTLNEQFF. The DNA for the CDR3 is TGTGCCAGCAGCCACAATACCCTCAATGAGCAGTTCTTC.

This chain uses TRBV6-5 with TRBJ2-7; D is perhaps TRBD1 (5 bases). CDR1 and CDR2 from the germline V gene are MNHEY and SVGAGI. The V end was cut by 6 bases, the J end by 5 bases, with 17 bases between. This CDR3 contains 14 residues. The CDR3 loop is CASRLFQGSDEQYF. The CDR3 DNA reads TGTGCCAGCAGACTATTTCAGGGTTCAGACGAGCAGTACTTC.